This TCR beta chain derives from a study of blood T cell repertoires in COVID-19. Study at large: Donors in the United States, Italy and Spain gave samples during acute or convalescent COVID-19. T cells, B-cell-depleted T cells, or PBMCs provided the cDNA or gDNA that served as material.

In the original processing: From reference gene primer amplification, estimates of nucleated cell counts were derived. Clones were sequenced by immunoSEQ multiplex PCR, and TCRdb holds only the in-frame ones, with some missing. That table supplies the V and J calls and clone size; D and trimming were determined from the DNA. This table has about 200,000 clones, around 85% appearing once. This clone was counted a few times. The receptor's source is a human donor with active or convalescent COVID-19. The donor label of this sample is uncertain. Input material: peripheral blood.

The CDR3 loop reads CASSRHWTGADGYTF. CDR3 in DNA: TGTGCCAGCAGCCGTCATTGGACAGGGGCCGATGGCTACACCTTC. This chain joins TRBV7-9 and TRBJ1-2, with 9 bases aligning to TRBD1. The V gene's germline CDR1 is SEHNR and CDR2 FQNEAQ (reference sequence). This CDR3 is 15 amino acids long. Trimming removed 5 bases from V and 6 bases from J; junction bases left unmatched: 10. The variable domain in full, with the rest retrieved from reference TRBV7-9 and TRBJ1-2, is DTGVSQNPRHKITKRGQNVTFRCDPISEHNRLYWYRQTLGQGPEFLTYFQNEAQLEKSRLLSDRFSAERPKGSFSTLEIQRTEQGDSAMYLCASSRHWTGADGYTFGSGTRLTVV.